Listed here are 29 T cell receptor beta chains from one sample, sequenced in a study of regulatory T cells in long-lasting Graves disease. The time point: newly diagnosed GD, antithyroid drugs for less than 3 months. PBMCs were the source of the RNA used for TCR sequencing. Sequencing libraries for TCR beta were prepared with iRepertoire HTBI primers and Arm-PCR of CDR3 regions. TCRdb passed the multiplex PCR reads through MiXCR, listing each CDR3 protein once. The profile shows 250,000 or so distinct CDR3 sequences, roughly 21% of them singletons. The sample consisted of peripheral blood mononuclear cells (PBMCs), taken at new diagnosis, from a patient treated with antithyroid drugs. These TCRs come from a female donor with Graves disease.

This clonotype was observed a few times. The V and J genes are TRBV27 and TRBJ1-2; the D is unclear. Deletions cut 6 bases from V and 0 bases from J, with 14 bases between. The CDR3 totals 15 residues. Germline CDR1 reads MNHEY; CDR2 reads SMNVEV (reference sequence). The CDR3, as DNA: TGTGCCAGCAGCCTACGGACTGAAGCTAACTATGGCTACACCTTC. Translation: CASSLRTEANYGYTF.

The rearrangement links TRBV15 to TRBJ2-1, with D possibly TRBD2 on 12 matching bases. The CDR3 is made up of 19 amino acids. Germline V gene sequence: CDR1 LNHNV, CDR2 YYDKDF (reference sequence). V lost 3 bases and J 5 bases, leaving 26 bases between the germline ends. CDR3: CATSRKIGLAGQGDNEQFF. For the CDR3, the DNA is TGTGCCACCAGCAGGAAAATAGGACTAGCGGGACAGGGGGACAATGAGCAGTTCTTC.

In its sample, this clonotype was seen many times. The chain uses TRBV11-2 and TRBJ2-1; 16 bases are shared with TRBD2. J was trimmed by 6 bases and V by 5 bases; bases with no gene match: 7. The CDR3 totals 17 residues. CDR1 and CDR2 (germline): SGHAT, FQNNGV. CDR3 in amino acids: CASSIGTSGRAFNEQFF. The CDR3, as DNA: TGTGCCAGCAGCATTGGGACTAGCGGGAGGGCTTTCAATGAGCAGTTCTTC.

Many counts were recorded for this clonotype. The V and J genes are TRBV6-1 and TRBJ2-6; a weak D match, TRBD1 (6 bases). CDR3 length: 16 residues. Germline CDR1 MNHNS, CDR2 SASEGT. The V gene lost 6 bases and the J gene lost 9 bases, with 21 bases spanning the gap. CDR3 in DNA: TGTGCCAGCAGCGGAGACAGGTCTCTGGTGGGCAACGTCCTGACTTTC. As protein: CASSGDRSLVGNVLTF.

J is TRBJ2-3 and V is TRBV5-1; the match to TRBD1 covers 7 bases. The CDR3 contains 16 residues. Germline V lookup: CDR1 SGHRS, CDR2 YFSETQ. The V gene end was trimmed by 4 bases and the J gene end by 2 bases; junction bases not matched to a gene: 10. CDR3 coding DNA: TGCGCCAGCAGCCAAGAACCACAGGGGACCACAGATACGCAGTATTTT. Its translation: CASSQEPQGTTDTQYF.

In its sample, this clonotype was seen many times. V usage is TRBV6-1 and J usage is TRBJ2-3, with TRBD1 as a possible D gene (6 bases). Germline CDR1 and CDR2: MNHNS and SASEGT. The CDR3 extends over 15 amino acids. The ends were cut back, 5 bases at V and 2 bases at J, with 14 bases in the middle. The DNA of the CDR3 is TGTGCCAGCAGTCCGAGGAACAGGGCCACAGATACGCAGTATTTT. Translating gives CASSPRNRATDTQYF.

V gene TRBV20-1 combines with J gene TRBJ1-1, with TRBD1 identical over 7 bases. The CDR3 is made up of 13 amino acids. CDR1 and CDR2 (germline): DFQATT, SNEGSKA (reference sequence). The junction had 6 bases not matched to a gene; V was cut back by 5 bases and J by 3 bases. The CDR3: CSADRDSHTEAFF. For the CDR3, the DNA is TGCAGTGCTGATCGGGACAGCCACACTGAAGCTTTCTTT.

The chain links TRBV10-1 to TRBJ2-7, with 8 bases matching TRBD2. V dropped 8 bases and J dropped 2; count of bases not matched to a gene: 5. CDR3 length equals 13 residues. The V gene's germline CDR1 is WNHNN and CDR2 SYGVQD (reference sequence). The CDR3 spells CASGAGGTYEQYF. CDR3 sequence (DNA): TGCGCCAGCGGGGCGGGAGGAACCTACGAGCAGTACTTC.

This clonotype was counted many times. This chain connects TRBV12-3 or TRBV12-4 to TRBJ2-7; 7 bases agree with TRBD2. The CDR3 runs to 12 residues. V lost 3 bases, J lost 6 bases, and 2 bases stayed unmatched. The CDR3 DNA follows: TGTGCCAGCAGTTTGGTAGCGGGCGAGCAGTACTTC. Translated, it gives CASSLVAGEQYF.

In the case of this clonotype: Given a much more abundant clone one base away, this may be a read error. The V and J genes are TRBV5-5 and TRBJ2-2; D remains ambiguous. CDR1 is SGHKS and CDR2 is YYEKEE in the germline V gene (reference sequence). The CDR3 length is 13 residues. CDR3 amino acids: CAGSLFEPGELFF. The CDR3 nucleotides read TGTGCCGGCAGCTTGTTTGAGCCCGGGGAGCTGTTTTTT.

Ten or more counts support this clonotype. The V call is TRBV20-1, the J call TRBJ2-7, with a possible D match to TRBD1 (6 bases). Trimming pared 0 bases from V and 2 bases from J, leaving 14 bases between. There are 15 residues in the CDR3. Germline-derived CDR1 and CDR2 are DFQATT and SNEGSKA (reference sequence). CDR3 residues: CSAREGTINTYEQYF. DNA for the CDR3: TGCAGTGCTAGAGAGGGGACAATAAACACCTACGAGCAGTACTTC.

Many counts were recorded for this clonotype. The V gene is TRBV7-2, the J gene TRBJ1-2; the D gene is possibly TRBD1 (5 bases). V was trimmed by 5 bases and J by 0 bases, leaving 13 bases between them. Germline V gene sequence: CDR1 SGHTA, CDR2 FQGNSA. This CDR3 spans 15 amino acids. The CDR3 DNA reads TGTGCCAGCAGCCTGGGAGGGACTTCTAACTATGGCTACACCTTC. It codes for CASSLGGTSNYGYTF.

To note about this clonotype: A far larger clone is off by one base, so a read error is likely. This chain links TRBV20-1 with TRBJ2-1, with TRBD1 matching over 7 bases. Losses at the gene ends were 6 bases for V and 10 bases for J; bases not matched to a gene: 9. The CDR3 consists of 12 residues. Germline-derived CDR1 and CDR2 are DFQATT and SNEGSKA (reference sequence). The CDR3 here is CSATGQRYEQFF. The CDR3 bases are TGCAGTGCGACGGGACAGCGCTACGAGCAGTTCTTC.

V usage is TRBV7-9 and J usage is TRBJ2-3; D is ambiguous. V gave up 2 bases and J gave up 0 bases, with 6 bases separating them. Germline CDR1 is SEHNR and CDR2 is FQNEAQ (reference sequence). The CDR3 loop spans 14 amino acids. CDR3 sequence: CASSLFRSTDTQYF. The DNA for the CDR3 is TGTGCCAGCAGCTTATTTAGGAGCACAGATACGCAGTATTTT. Combining the CDR3 with reference TRBV7-9 and TRBJ2-3 gives the whole variable domain DTGVSQNPRHKITKRGQNVTFRCDPISEHNRLYWYRQTLGQGPEFLTYFQNEAQLEKSRLLSDRFSAERPKGSFSTLEIQRTEQGDSAMYLCASSLFRSTDTQYFGPGTRLTVL.

This clonotype was seen just once. Only one base separates this from a far larger clonotype, so it likely reflects a read error. The chain has TRBV5-6 and TRBJ2-1; no firm D call. TRBJ2-5 matches the DNA end more closely, so the J call is doubtful. The CDR3 spans 13 residues. From germline, CDR1 is SGHDT and CDR2 YYEEEE. CDR3 sequence reads: CASSSGAREIQYF. CDR3 coding DNA: TGTGCCAGCAGTTCTGGAGCGAGAGAGATCCAGTACTTC.

At least ten counts were recorded for this clonotype. The chain carries TRBV12-3 or TRBV12-4 and TRBJ2-7; 10 nucleotides align to TRBD1. With V trimmed by 6 bases and J by 6 bases, 8 bases remained unmatched. The CDR3 runs 14 residues. The CDR3 nucleotides read TGTGCCAGCAGGCCGGGACAGGGGTTCTCCGAGCAGTACTTC. Translated, it gives CASRPGQGFSEQYF.

This clonotype was seen many times. CDR3 DNA sequence: TGTGCCAGCACTAGGGGGGGCCCCGCAGATACGCAGTATTTT. Its translation: CASTRGGPADTQYF. This chain uses TRBV12-3 or TRBV12-4 with TRBJ2-3; possible D gene TRBD2, 7 bases. The V gene lost 7 bases and the J gene lost 4 bases, with 15 bases spanning the gap. The CDR3 covers 14 residues.

This chain connects TRBV20-1 to TRBJ2-7; 8 positions agree with TRBD2. Per germline, CDR1 DFQATT and CDR2 SNEGSKA (reference sequence). V shed 4 bases, J shed 5 bases, and the junction held 10 bases outside the gene matches. This CDR3 has 14 amino acids. CDR3 sequence (DNA): TGCAGTGCTACAGATCCGGGGGGGGGGGACGAGCAGTACTTC. Protein product: CSATDPGGGDEQYF.

The chain carries TRBV5-1 and TRBJ1-1; TRBD1 agrees at 8 bases. V lost 3 bases, J lost 4 bases, and 2 bases stayed unmatched. The CDR3 length is 13 residues. Germline assignment: CDR1 SGHRS and CDR2 YFSETQ. The CDR3, as DNA: TGCGCCAGCAGCTCAGGGGGCGGCACTGAAGCTTTCTTT. Its protein product is CASSSGGGTEAFF.

The V gene is TRBV19, the J gene TRBJ1-2; no definite D call. CDR3 length: 13 amino acids. The germline CDR1 and CDR2 sequences are LNHDA and SQIVND (reference sequence). V was clipped by 4 bases and J by 0 bases, with 6 bases between them. This CDR3 is CASSNKANYGYTF. CDR3 nucleotides: TGTGCCAGTAGTAATAAAGCTAACTATGGCTACACCTTC.

The sample holds many counts of this clonotype. V usage is TRBV6-1 and J usage is TRBJ1-5; D not certain. The germline CDR1 and CDR2 sequences are MNHNS and SASEGT. The V gene lost 4 bases and the J gene lost 0 bases, with 10 bases spanning the gap. CDR3 length: 15 residues. For the CDR3, the DNA is TGTGCCAGCAGTGGAGCCGGAACTAGCAATCAGCCCCAGCATTTT. Translated: CASSGAGTSNQPQHF.

This clonotype came up once. The CDR3 DNA reads TGTGCCATCAGGACTAGCGGTTACAATGAGCAGTTCTTC. Encoded protein: CAIRTSGYNEQFF. The chain joins TRBV10-3 to TRBJ2-1, with 9 positions matching TRBD2. The germline V gene encodes CDR1 ENHRY and CDR2 SYGVKD. The CDR3 has 13 residues. The J segment lost 4 bases and the V segment lost 6 bases, leaving 1 base of the junction unmatched.

This clonotype came up a few times. This could be a read error, since a much larger clone is one nucleotide away. The DNA of the CDR3 is TGTGCCTGGACTCCGGTCCGGGGACAGGGGTATGGCTACGCCTTC. It is translated as CAWTPVRGQGYGYAF. The chain uses TRBV30 and TRBJ1-2; the match to TRBD1 covers 10 bases. The germline CDR1 and CDR2 sequences are GTSNPN and SVGIG (reference sequence). CDR3 size: 15 residues. The full variable domain, in which reference TRBV30 and TRBJ1-2 provide the parts outside the CDR3, is SQTIHQWPATLVQPVGSPLSLECTVEGTSNPNLYWYRQAAGRGLQLLFYSVGIGQISSEVPQNLSASRPQDRQFILSSKKLLLSDSGFYLCAWTPVRGQGYGYAFGSGTRLTVV.

This clonotype was counted ten times or more. The chain is built from TRBV7-2 and TRBJ2-4; D ambiguous. Germline V gives CDR1 SGHTA, CDR2 FQGNSA. Between the trimmed V and J ends, which lost 5 bases and 1 base, there was a span of 15 bases. The CDR3 covers 16 residues. CDR3 bases: TGTGCCAGCAGCCCGCGAACTCAAAGGGCCAAAAACATTCAGTACTTC. The encoded protein is CASSPRTQRAKNIQYF.

This clonotype has just a few counts. The chain combines TRBV5-1 with TRBJ1-2, with TRBD1 as a possible D gene (5 bases). Trimming removed 0 bases at V and 11 bases at J, with 11 bases between. The V gene's germline CDR1 is SGHRS and CDR2 YFSETQ. This CDR3 comprises 12 residues. In DNA form, the CDR3 reads TGCGCCAGCAGCTTGGCCAGGGAAGGGTACACCTTC. Translated: CASSLAREGYTF.

Ten or more counts support this clonotype. The chain combines TRBV7-9 with TRBJ2-5, with 8 positions matching TRBD2. V dropped 4 bases and J dropped 1; count of bases not matched to a gene: 11. Germline values: CDR1 SEHNR, CDR2 FQNEAQ (reference sequence). The CDR3 is 17 amino acids. For the CDR3, the DNA is TGTGCCAGCAGCTCTAATAGCGGGACCGACTTCCAAGAGACCCAGTACTTC. Translated: CASSSNSGTDFQETQYF.

This clonotype has a count of ten or more. The chain has TRBV5-4 and TRBJ2-1; tentative D call: TRBD1 (6 bases). The V end lost 4 bases, the J end lost 5 bases, and 13 bases lay between the germline ends. The germline gives CDR1 SGHNT, CDR2 YYREEE (reference sequence). The CDR3 extends over 14 amino acids. The chain's CDR3 is CASSPGQTNNEQFF. The CDR3 DNA reads as TGTGCCAGCAGCCCAGGACAGACCAACAATGAGCAGTTCTTC.

In its sample, this clonotype was seen many times. This sequence joins TRBV18 and TRBJ2-1, with TRBD2 matching 7 bases. Germline-derived CDR1 and CDR2 are KGHSH and LQKENI. This CDR3 contains 14 residues. Trimming at V came to 3 bases and at J to 7 bases, leaving 6 bases not matched to a gene. The CDR3 protein is CASSPWDYGNEQFF. The CDR3 DNA reads as TGTGCCAGCTCACCGTGGGACTATGGGAATGAGCAGTTCTTC.

In its sample, this clonotype was seen many times. The J gene is TRBJ2-5, the V gene TRBV6-2 or TRBV6-3; tentatively, D is TRBD1 (6 bases). Germline CDR1 and CDR2: MNHEY and SVGEGT. V dropped 0 bases and J dropped 13 bases, with 12 bases sitting between them. The CDR3 loop spans 12 amino acids. The CDR3 DNA follows: TGTGCCAGCAGTTACTCGACACAGGGTTTGTACTTC. Protein: CASSYSTQGLYF.